The 21 T cell receptor beta chains below all came from one sample that was sequenced in a study of low-dose radiotherapy and immunotherapy resistance in tumors (dated by TCRdb to 2022 to 2024). The label giving this sample's time point can be read as: before trial treatment. Sequencing instrument: Illumina MiniSeq. An approximately 19-cycle PCR with Phusion amplified the TCRs, pairing a constant-region primer with the adapter that was attached to the V primers. The public reads were quality trimmed at Q25 with fastp and then assembled into clones with MiXCR by TCRdb, keeping productive beta chains. CDR3 protein sequences are deduplicated, and each keeps its most common genes and DNA. The sample table shows tens of thousands of distinct CDR3 sequences, and about 11% are seen once. The biggest ten clones account for approximately 6.2% of the sample. Here the sequenced sample was PBMCs, taken before treatment. Source of these receptors: a female donor with ovarian cancer.

This clonotype was seen only a few times. The rearrangement uses TRBV7-9 and TRBJ2-7; D gene uncertain. CDR1 and CDR2 (germline): SEHNR, FQNEAQ (reference sequence). V was pared by 5 bases and J by 3 bases, with 8 bases between. The CDR3 consists of 12 residues. The CDR3 DNA is TGTGCCAGCAGCCGAATGGGCTACGAGCAGTACTTC. Translating it yields CASSRMGYEQYF.

This clonotype came up many times. The chain recombines TRBV5-1 with TRBJ2-1; tentatively, D is TRBD1 (5 bases). The CDR3 has 17 residues. Looked up from germline, CDR1 is SGHRS and CDR2 is YFSETQ. V shed 2 bases and J shed 3 bases, with 18 bases lying between them. CDR3 nucleotide sequence: TGCGCCAGCAGCTTAGACAGCGCCGAAGGTAACTACAATGAGCAGTTCTTC. Its translation: CASSLDSAEGNYNEQFF.

The chain has TRBV19 and TRBJ2-3, with 12 nucleotides matching TRBD2. Germline trimming cut 6 bases from V and 11 bases from J; bases unmatched to any gene: 6. The CDR3 has 13 amino acids. From germline, CDR1 is LNHDA and CDR2 SQIVND (reference sequence). In DNA, the CDR3 is TGTGCCAGTAGGACTAGCGGGAGCGACAAGCAGTATTTT. Encoded protein: CASRTSGSDKQYF.

This clonotype was counted many times. V usage is TRBV12-3 or TRBV12-4 and J usage is TRBJ1-1, with D uncertain. The CDR3 runs to 11 residues. V was pared by 3 bases and J by 9 bases, with 8 bases between. CDR3 in DNA: TGTGCCAGCAGTTTGGGAGGGCAAGCTTTCTTT. It yields the protein CASSLGGQAFF.

This clonotype was observed at least ten times. V gene TRBV6-5 combines with J gene TRBJ2-2; maybe TRBD1 (7 bases). The CDR3 loop spans 15 amino acids. V was trimmed by 4 bases and J by 6 bases, leaving 15 bases between them. Looked up from germline, CDR1 is MNHEY and CDR2 is SVGAGI. CDR3 nucleotides: TGTGCCAGCAGTTTGGCAGGGGGGTGGGCCGGGGAGCTGTTTTTT. It specifies CASSLAGGWAGELFF.

Many counts were recorded for this clonotype. This rearrangement joins TRBV10-3 to TRBJ2-2, with D possibly matching TRBD2 (6 bases). The CDR3 runs to 13 residues. Per the germline V gene, CDR1 is ENHRY and CDR2 is SYGVKD. Deletions cut 9 bases from V and 2 bases from J, with 10 bases between. CDR3 region: CAISSVNTGELFF. The CDR3 DNA sequence: TGTGCCATATCTAGCGTCAACACCGGGGAGCTGTTTTTT.

This clonotype came up many times. The chain is built from TRBV9 and TRBJ2-7, with D uncertain. Trimming cost V 0 bases and J 2 bases, with 12 bases left between them. CDR1 and CDR2 from the germline V gene are SGDLS and YYNGEE. The length of the CDR3 is 15 residues. DNA for the CDR3: TGTGCCAGCAGCGTAGATCAAGGCAGCCCCTACGAGCAGTACTTC. Protein product: CASSVDQGSPYEQYF.

This clonotype came up a few times. A read error is the likely source, as a far larger clone sits one nucleotide away. This sequence joins TRBV28 and TRBJ2-1, with 8 nucleotides matching TRBD2. In germline, CDR1 is MDHEN, CDR2 SYDVKM. The trim removed 7 bases at V and 10 bases at J, leaving 6 bases unmatched. The CDR3 spans 12 residues. CDR3 coding DNA: TGTGCCAGCAACGGGGGGGAGGACGAGCAGTTCTTC. It yields the protein CASNGGEDEQFF. Full variable domain (remainder filled in from reference TRBV28 and TRBJ2-1): DVKVTQSSRYLVKRTGEKVFLECVQDMDHENMFWYRQDPGLGLRLIYFSYDVKMKEKGDIPEGYSVSREKKERFSLILESASTNQTSMYLCASNGGEDEQFFGPGTRLTVL.

The sample holds many counts of this clonotype. This chain uses TRBV28 with TRBJ2-1; D uncertain. The CDR3 is made up of 12 amino acids. The V end lost 2 bases, the J end lost 7 bases, and 6 bases lay between the germline ends. CDR1 MDHEN and CDR2 SYDVKM come from the germline V gene. The CDR3 DNA is TGTGCCAGCAGTTTAATGAGAAATGAGCAGTTCTTC. Encoded protein: CASSLMRNEQFF. Drawing the rest from reference TRBV28 and TRBJ2-1, the complete variable domain is DVKVTQSSRYLVKRTGEKVFLECVQDMDHENMFWYRQDPGLGLRLIYFSYDVKMKEKGDIPEGYSVSREKKERFSLILESASTNQTSMYLCASSLMRNEQFFGPGTRLTVL.

This clonotype was counted many times. The rearrangement uses TRBV9 and TRBJ1-2; 12 bases align to TRBD1. Trimming removed 0 bases from V and 7 bases from J; junction bases left unmatched: 4. The CDR3 covers 15 residues. Germline V gene data show CDR1 as SGDLS and CDR2 as YYNGEE. Written as DNA, the CDR3 is TGTGCCAGCAGCGTAGGGGGACAGGGGGCTCGTGGCTACACCTTC. Translated, it gives CASSVGGQGARGYTF.

This clonotype was detected many times. This chain links TRBV30 with TRBJ1-5; no firm D call. The CDR3 runs 13 residues. CDR1 is GTSNPN and CDR2 is SVGIG in the germline V gene (reference sequence). The germline V and J ends were trimmed by 2 bases and 6 bases, with 11 bases remaining between them. The CDR3 sequence: CAWSQGISQPQHF. The CDR3 DNA reads TGTGCCTGGAGTCAAGGGATTAGTCAGCCCCAGCATTTT. Full variable domain (rest looked up from reference TRBV30 and TRBJ1-5): SQTIHQWPATLVQPVGSPLSLECTVEGTSNPNLYWYRQAAGRGLQLLFYSVGIGQISSEVPQNLSASRPQDRQFILSSKKLLLSDSGFYLCAWSQGISQPQHFGDGTRLSIL.

This clonotype was counted many times. The rearrangement joins TRBV29-1 to TRBJ2-6; the D gene is possibly TRBD1 (5 bases). Deletions cut 7 bases from V and 1 base from J, with 8 bases between. This CDR3 is 13 amino acids long. CDR1 is SQVTM, CDR2 ANQGSEA, per germline. The CDR3 here is CSARVSGANVLTF. In nucleotides, the CDR3 is TGCAGCGCCAGGGTTTCTGGGGCCAACGTCCTGACTTTC.

This clonotype showed up many times. The J gene is TRBJ2-7, the V gene TRBV5-1; tentative D call: TRBD2 (5 bases). Trimming took off 4 bases at V and 3 bases at J, with 11 bases between the two ends. Looked up from germline, CDR1 is SGHRS and CDR2 is YFSETQ. The CDR3 length is 13 residues. The chain's CDR3 is CASSPEGFYEQYF. In nucleotides, the CDR3 is TGCGCCAGCAGCCCCGAGGGATTCTACGAGCAGTACTTC.

The chain uses TRBV20-1 and TRBJ1-5; no clear D. Germline V lookup: CDR1 DFQATT, CDR2 SNEGSKA (reference sequence). The CDR3 totals 15 residues. V was pared by 3 bases and J by 2 bases, with 14 bases between. CDR3 DNA sequence: TGCAGTGCTAGCGAGCACTCCAAGGGCAATCAGCCCCAGCATTTT. Its protein product is CSASEHSKGNQPQHF.

This clonotype was recorded at least ten times. The chain joins TRBV28 to TRBJ2-1, with D tentatively TRBD1 or TRBD2 (5 bases each). This CDR3 is 14 amino acids long. Germline V gene data show CDR1 as MDHEN and CDR2 as SYDVKM. Trimming shortened V by 2 bases and J by 4 bases, and 9 bases separated the two germline ends. The CDR3 DNA reads TGTGCCAGCAGTTTAGGGACGACATACAATGAGCAGTTCTTC. It specifies CASSLGTTYNEQFF. The full variable domain, completed using reference TRBV28 and TRBJ2-1, is DVKVTQSSRYLVKRTGEKVFLECVQDMDHENMFWYRQDPGLGLRLIYFSYDVKMKEKGDIPEGYSVSREKKERFSLILESASTNQTSMYLCASSLGTTYNEQFFGPGTRLTVL.

The chain carries TRBV9 and TRBJ2-7; D is possibly TRBD2 (6 bases). CDR1 SGDLS and CDR2 YYNGEE come from the germline V gene. The V end lost 4 bases, the J end lost 7 bases, and 15 bases lay between the germline ends. The CDR3 is 13 amino acids. The CDR3 is CASSPFPGREQYF. The CDR3 nucleotides are TGTGCCAGCAGCCCATTCCCTGGGAGGGAGCAGTACTTC.

This clonotype was observed at least ten times. The gene calls are TRBV20-1 and TRBJ2-2; D is possibly TRBD2 (5 bases). CDR1 DFQATT and CDR2 SNEGSKA come from the germline V gene (reference sequence). V gave up 3 bases and J gave up 0 bases, with 8 bases separating them. The CDR3 loop spans 14 amino acids. The CDR3 coding sequence is TGCAGTGCTAGTCCGGGGACGAACACCGGGGAGCTGTTTTTT. Residues: CSASPGTNTGELFF.

This clonotype has a count of ten or more. The chain carries TRBV10-3 and TRBJ2-3; the D gene is possibly TRBD2 (6 bases). V dropped 4 bases and J dropped 6 bases, with 11 bases sitting between them. CDR1 ENHRY and CDR2 SYGVKD come from the germline V gene. The CDR3 is made up of 13 amino acids. The CDR3 sequence is CAISATGADTQYF. The DNA for the CDR3 is TGTGCCATCAGTGCTACGGGAGCGGATACGCAGTATTTT.

This clonotype has a handful of counts. The chain couples TRBV2 to TRBJ2-7; tentatively, D is TRBD1 or TRBD2 (6 bases each). With 2 bases removed from V and 2 bases from J, the gap between germline ends came to 13 bases. Germline V lookup: CDR1 SNHLY, CDR2 FYNNEI. The length of the CDR3 is 15 residues. The CDR3 DNA reads TGTGCCAGCAGTGAACGGGGGACACCTCCCTACGAGCAGTACTTC. Encoded protein: CASSERGTPPYEQYF.

The genes are TRBV28 and TRBJ2-5; D gene unclear. Germline-derived CDR1 and CDR2 are MDHEN and SYDVKM. The CDR3 has 12 residues. Between the trimmed V and J ends, which lost 4 bases and 5 bases, there was a span of 8 bases. The CDR3 region has the DNA TGTGCCAGCAGTTCGGTAGGGGAGACCCAGTACTTC. Translating gives CASSSVGETQYF.

This clonotype was found many times. This chain links TRBV9 with TRBJ2-1; TRBD2 agrees at 8 bases. The germline V gene has CDR1 SGDLS and CDR2 YYNGEE. This CDR3 spans 18 amino acids. Unmatched junction bases numbered 12, after V lost 0 bases and J lost 4 bases. This CDR3 reads CASSVDTSGGRVYNEQFF. CDR3 DNA: TGTGCCAGCAGCGTAGATACTAGCGGAGGCAGGGTTTACAATGAGCAGTTCTTC.